This T cell receptor beta chain emerged from a study of CD8 T cells in ankylosing spondylitis. The study, taken as a whole, reports: Blood from ankylosing spondylitis patients appeared to carry a characteristic roughly 8-variant TCR beta motif.

About this clonotype itself: Its antigen is unidentified.

Quantitative molecular-barcoded 5'-RACE generated the TCR beta libraries. TCRdb called the 5' RACE reads again in MiXCR, with one record for every CDR3 protein. The table shows 470,000 or so distinct CDR3 sequences, with roughly a quarter occurring only once. This clonotype was obtained from a male donor with ankylosing spondylitis. The sequencing sample was made of blood, either unsorted or a sorted T cell fraction (not recorded which).

The CDR3 sequence is CSAQGALTRTGELFF. CDR3 in DNA: TGCAGTGCTCAGGGGGCCCTTACGAGGACCGGGGAGCTGTTTTTT. The V and J genes are TRBV29-1 and TRBJ2-2; 8 bases are shared with TRBD1. The CDR3 is 15 amino acids. CDR1 SQVTM and CDR2 ANQGSEA come from the germline V gene.